Below are 4 T cell receptor beta chains sequenced from a single sample in a study of T cell responses to AZD1222 COVID-19 vaccine (dated by TCRdb to the early 2020s). Libraries came from the immunoSEQ multiplex PCR assay. Entries here come from immuneACCESS through TCRdb and include only in-frame sequences with V and J called. Some clones fail to appear in such tables; in the studies checked, an unresolved V gene covers under half of the shortfall, and the cause of the remainder is unknown. The sample includes approximately 160,000 clones, with 85% to 95% observed a single time. The top ten clones comprise 0.9% of the sample. What this sample's time point label stands for: baseline before first vaccination. This material consisted of peripheral blood, taken on day 0 of AZD1222 vaccination. The receptors originated from an adult in good health.

The J gene is TRBJ1-1, the V gene TRBV19; the D is unclear. Per germline, CDR1 LNHDA and CDR2 SQIVND (reference sequence). CDR3 size: 15 residues. The V end lost 6 bases, the J end lost 3 bases, and 17 bases lay between the germline ends. The CDR3 sequence is CASRRSRITDTEAFF. As DNA, the CDR3 is TGTGCCAGTAGAAGGAGCCGGATCACCGACACTGAAGCTTTCTTT.

The genes are TRBV7-2 and TRBJ1-2; D remains unclear. This CDR3 contains 14 residues. Trimming took off 3 bases at V and 0 bases at J, with 8 bases between the two ends. From germline, CDR1 is SGHTA and CDR2 FQGNSA. Here the CDR3 reads CASSFTASNYGYTF. CDR3 DNA: TGTGCCAGCAGCTTCACGGCTTCTAACTATGGCTACACCTTC.

The chain recombines TRBV12-5 with TRBJ1-5; D is uncertain. This CDR3 has 13 amino acids. V lost 1 base, J lost 7 bases, and 8 bases lay in between. CDR1 is LGHNT and CDR2 is FRNRAP in the germline V gene. In DNA form, the CDR3 reads TGTGCTAGTGGTTTGGAAGAGATCCAGCCCCAGCATTTT. This sequence encodes CASGLEEIQPQHF. The entire variable domain, with the rest obtained from reference TRBV12-5 and TRBJ1-5, is as follows: DARVTQTPRHKVTEMGQEVTMRCQPILGHNTVFWYRQTMMQGLELLAYFRNRAPLDDSGMPKDRFSAEMPDATLATLKIQPSEPRDSAVYFCASGLEEIQPQHFGDGTRLSIL.

The V and J genes are TRBV5-1 and TRBJ2-5, with 12 bases that match TRBD2. This CDR3 has 15 residues. Looked up from germline, CDR1 is SGHRS and CDR2 is YFSETQ. V was clipped by 0 bases and J by 4 bases; unmatched bases: 1. The CDR3 loop reads CASSLELAGGETQYF. The CDR3 DNA is TGCGCCAGCAGCTTGGAACTAGCGGGAGGAGAGACCCAGTACTTC.